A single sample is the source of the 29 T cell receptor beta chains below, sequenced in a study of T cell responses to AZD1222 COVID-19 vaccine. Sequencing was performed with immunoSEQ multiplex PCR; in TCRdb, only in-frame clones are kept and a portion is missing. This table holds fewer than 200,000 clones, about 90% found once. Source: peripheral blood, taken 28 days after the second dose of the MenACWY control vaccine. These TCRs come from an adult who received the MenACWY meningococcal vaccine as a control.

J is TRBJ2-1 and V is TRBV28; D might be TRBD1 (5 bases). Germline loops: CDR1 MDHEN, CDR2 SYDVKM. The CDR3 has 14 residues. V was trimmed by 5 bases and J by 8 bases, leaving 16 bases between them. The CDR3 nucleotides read TGTGCCAGCAGTCCGCTGGGGCCGCTAGATGAGCAGTTCTTC. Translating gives CASSPLGPLDEQFF.

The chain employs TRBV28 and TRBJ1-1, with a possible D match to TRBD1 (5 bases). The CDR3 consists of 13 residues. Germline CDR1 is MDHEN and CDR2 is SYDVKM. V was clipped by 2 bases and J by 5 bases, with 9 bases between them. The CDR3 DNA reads TGTGCCAGCAGTTTAGGGGGTTGGACTGAAGCTTTCTTT. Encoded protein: CASSLGGWTEAFF.

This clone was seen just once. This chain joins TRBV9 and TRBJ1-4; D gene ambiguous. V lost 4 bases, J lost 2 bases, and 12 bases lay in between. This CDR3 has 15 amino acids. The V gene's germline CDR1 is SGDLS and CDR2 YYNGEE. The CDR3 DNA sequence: TGTGCCAGCAGCCCCGGCCCGGCGACTAATGAAAAACTGTTTTTT. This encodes CASSPGPATNEKLFF.

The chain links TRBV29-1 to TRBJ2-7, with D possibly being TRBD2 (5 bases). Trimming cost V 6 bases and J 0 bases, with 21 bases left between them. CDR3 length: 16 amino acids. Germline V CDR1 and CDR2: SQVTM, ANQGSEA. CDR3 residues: CSVVYPSAGSSYEQYF. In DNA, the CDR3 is TGCAGCGTCGTTTACCCCAGCGCTGGGAGCTCCTACGAGCAGTACTTC.

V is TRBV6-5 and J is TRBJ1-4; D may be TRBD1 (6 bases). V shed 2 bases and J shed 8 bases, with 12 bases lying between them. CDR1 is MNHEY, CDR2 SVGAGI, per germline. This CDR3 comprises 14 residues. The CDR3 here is CASSYQTGREKLFF. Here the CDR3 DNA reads TGTGCCAGCAGTTACCAGACAGGCAGGGAAAAACTGTTTTTT.

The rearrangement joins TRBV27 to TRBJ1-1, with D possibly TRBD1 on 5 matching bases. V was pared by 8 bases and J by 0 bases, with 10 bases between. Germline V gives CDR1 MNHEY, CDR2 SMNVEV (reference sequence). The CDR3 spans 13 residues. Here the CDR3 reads CASRQNLNTEAFF. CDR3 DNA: TGTGCCAGCCGACAGAATTTGAACACTGAAGCTTTCTTT.

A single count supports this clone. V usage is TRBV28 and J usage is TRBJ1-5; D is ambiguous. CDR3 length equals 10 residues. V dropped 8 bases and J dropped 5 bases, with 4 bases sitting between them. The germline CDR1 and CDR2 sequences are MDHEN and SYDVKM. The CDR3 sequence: CASGHQPQHF. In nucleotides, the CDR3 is TGTGCCAGCGGTCATCAGCCCCAGCATTTT.

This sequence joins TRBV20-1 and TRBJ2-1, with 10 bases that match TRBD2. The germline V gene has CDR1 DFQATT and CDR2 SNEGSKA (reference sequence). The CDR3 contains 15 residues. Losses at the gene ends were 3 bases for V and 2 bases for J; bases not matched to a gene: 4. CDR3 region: CSASQGLAAYNEQFF. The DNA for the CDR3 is TGCAGTGCTAGTCAAGGACTAGCGGCCTACAATGAGCAGTTCTTC.

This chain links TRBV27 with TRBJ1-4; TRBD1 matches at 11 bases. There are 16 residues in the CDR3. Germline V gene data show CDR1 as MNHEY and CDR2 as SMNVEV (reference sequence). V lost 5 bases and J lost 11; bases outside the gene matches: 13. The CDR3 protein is CASSVGTGGAKGKLFF. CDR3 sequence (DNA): TGTGCCAGCAGTGTTGGGACAGGGGGGGCAAAAGGGAAACTGTTTTTT.

DNA of the CDR3: TGTGCCAGCAGCCCAGGGGAGGTTGCTCTTGGCGATCAGCCCCAGCATTTT. Encoded protein: CASSPGEVALGDQPQHF. The J gene is TRBJ1-5, the V gene TRBV28; D perhaps matches TRBD1 (6 bases). Germline CDR1 is MDHEN and CDR2 is SYDVKM. The CDR3 runs to 17 residues. With 6 bases removed from V and 5 bases from J, the gap between germline ends came to 23 bases.

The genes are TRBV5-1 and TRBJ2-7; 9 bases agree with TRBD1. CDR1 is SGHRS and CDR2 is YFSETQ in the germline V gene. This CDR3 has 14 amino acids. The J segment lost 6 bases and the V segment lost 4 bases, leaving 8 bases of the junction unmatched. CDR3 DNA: TGCGCCAGCAGCCCCCAGGGGGACAGGGCCGAGCAGTACTTC. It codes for CASSPQGDRAEQYF.

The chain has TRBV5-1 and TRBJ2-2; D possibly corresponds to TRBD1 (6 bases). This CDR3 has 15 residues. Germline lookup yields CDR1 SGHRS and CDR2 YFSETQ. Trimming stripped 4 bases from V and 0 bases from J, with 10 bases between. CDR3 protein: CASSLGQTNTGELFF. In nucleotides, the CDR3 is TGCGCCAGCAGCCTAGGACAGACGAACACCGGGGAGCTGTTTTTT.

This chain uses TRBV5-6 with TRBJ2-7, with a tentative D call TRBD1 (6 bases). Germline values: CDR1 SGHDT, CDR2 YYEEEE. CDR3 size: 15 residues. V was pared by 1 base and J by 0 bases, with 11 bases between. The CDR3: CASSLFADSSYEQYF. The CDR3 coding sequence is TGTGCCAGCAGCTTGTTTGCGGACAGCTCCTACGAGCAGTACTTC.

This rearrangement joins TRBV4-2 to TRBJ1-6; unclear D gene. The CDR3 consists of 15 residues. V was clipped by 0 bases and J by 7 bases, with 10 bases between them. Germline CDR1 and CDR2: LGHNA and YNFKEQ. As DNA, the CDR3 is TGTGCCAGCAGCCAAGATCCAATCAGAAATTCACCCCTCCACTTT. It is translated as CASSQDPIRNSPLHF.

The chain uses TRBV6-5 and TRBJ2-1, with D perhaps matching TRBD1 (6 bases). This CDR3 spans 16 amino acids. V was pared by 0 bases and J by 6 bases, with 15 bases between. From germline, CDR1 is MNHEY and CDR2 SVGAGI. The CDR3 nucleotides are TGTGCCAGCAGTTACTCCAGTCAGGGGACGGGCAATGAGCAGTTCTTC. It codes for CASSYSSQGTGNEQFF.

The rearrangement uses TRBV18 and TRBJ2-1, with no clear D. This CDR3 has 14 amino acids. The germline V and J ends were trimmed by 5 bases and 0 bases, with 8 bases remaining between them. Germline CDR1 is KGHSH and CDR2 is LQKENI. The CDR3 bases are TGTGCCAGCTCATTCGACTCCTCCTACAATGAGCAGTTCTTC. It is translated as CASSFDSSYNEQFF.

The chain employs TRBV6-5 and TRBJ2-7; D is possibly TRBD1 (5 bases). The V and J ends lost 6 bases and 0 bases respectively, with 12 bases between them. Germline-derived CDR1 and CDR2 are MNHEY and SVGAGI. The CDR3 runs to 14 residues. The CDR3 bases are TGTGCCAGCAGAAGACAGACTGACTCCTACGAGCAGTACTTC. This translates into CASRRQTDSYEQYF.

For the CDR3, the DNA is TGTGCCAGCAGCGCTATACCGGGACACTCCCGGGGAGTCTACGAGCAGTACTTC. Translated, it gives CASSAIPGHSRGVYEQYF. This rearrangement joins TRBV5-5 to TRBJ2-7; D is perhaps TRBD1 (6 bases). Germline CDR1 is SGHKS and CDR2 is YYEKEE (reference sequence). CDR3 length: 18 amino acids. The V end was cut by 4 bases, the J end by 3 bases, with 26 bases between.

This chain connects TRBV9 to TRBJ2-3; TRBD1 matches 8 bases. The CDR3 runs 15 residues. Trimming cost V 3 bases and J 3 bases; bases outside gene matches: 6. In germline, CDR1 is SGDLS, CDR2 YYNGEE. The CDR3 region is CASSARQGWTDTQYF. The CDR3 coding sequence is TGTGCCAGCAGCGCACGACAGGGGTGGACAGATACGCAGTATTTT.

CDR3 nucleotide sequence: TGTGCCAGCAGTTTGGGTCACTCGGCTAACTATGGCTACACCTTC. Translation gives CASSLGHSANYGYTF. J is TRBJ1-2 and V is TRBV28, with unresolved D. The CDR3 totals 15 residues. Germline V lookup: CDR1 MDHEN, CDR2 SYDVKM. The V end was cut by 3 bases, the J end by 0 bases, with 11 bases between.

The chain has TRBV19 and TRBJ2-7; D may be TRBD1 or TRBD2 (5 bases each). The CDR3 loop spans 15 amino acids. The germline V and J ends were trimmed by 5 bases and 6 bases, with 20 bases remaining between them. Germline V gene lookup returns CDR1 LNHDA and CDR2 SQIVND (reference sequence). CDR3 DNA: TGTGCCAGTAGTTTTCCCGGGACCCCTTTGCGCGAGCAGTACTTC. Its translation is CASSFPGTPLREQYF.

CDR3 DNA: TGTGCCAGCAGTCACCCAAGGGGGGCGCTTCCTAACTATGGCTACACCTTC. The encoded protein is CASSHPRGALPNYGYTF. J is TRBJ1-2 and V is TRBV6-8, with D maybe TRBD1 (6 bases). Germline CDR1 and CDR2: MNHGY and SAAAGT. Trimming stripped 5 bases from V and 0 bases from J, with 19 bases between. The CDR3 runs 17 residues.

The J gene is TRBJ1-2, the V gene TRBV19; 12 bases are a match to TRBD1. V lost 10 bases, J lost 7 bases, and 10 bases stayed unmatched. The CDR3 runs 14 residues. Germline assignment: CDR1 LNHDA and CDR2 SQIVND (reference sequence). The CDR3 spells CATTQGQGAAGYTF. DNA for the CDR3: TGTGCCACCACTCAGGGACAGGGGGCCGCTGGCTACACCTTC.

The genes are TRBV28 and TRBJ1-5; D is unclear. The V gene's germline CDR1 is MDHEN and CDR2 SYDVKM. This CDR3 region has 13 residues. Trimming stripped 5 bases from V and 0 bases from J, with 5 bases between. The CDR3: CASSPYSNQPQHF. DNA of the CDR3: TGTGCCAGCAGTCCCTATAGCAATCAGCCCCAGCATTTT.

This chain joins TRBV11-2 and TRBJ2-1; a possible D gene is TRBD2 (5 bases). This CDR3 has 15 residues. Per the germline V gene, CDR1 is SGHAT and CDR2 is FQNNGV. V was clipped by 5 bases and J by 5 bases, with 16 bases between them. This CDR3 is CASSPAGVPNNEQFF. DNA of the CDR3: TGTGCCAGCAGCCCCGCCGGGGTACCGAACAATGAGCAGTTCTTC.

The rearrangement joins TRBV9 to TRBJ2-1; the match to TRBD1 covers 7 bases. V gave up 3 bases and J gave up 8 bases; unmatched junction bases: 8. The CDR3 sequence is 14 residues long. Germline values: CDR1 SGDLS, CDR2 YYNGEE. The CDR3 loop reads CASSAGPQGDEQFF. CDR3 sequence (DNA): TGTGCCAGCAGCGCGGGCCCTCAGGGGGATGAGCAGTTCTTC.

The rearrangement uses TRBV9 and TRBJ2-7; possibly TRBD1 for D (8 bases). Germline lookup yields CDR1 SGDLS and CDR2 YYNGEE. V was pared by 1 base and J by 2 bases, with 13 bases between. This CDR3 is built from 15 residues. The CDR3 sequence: CASSVTGGDAYEQYF. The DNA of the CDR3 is TGTGCCAGCAGCGTAACAGGGGGGGACGCCTACGAGCAGTACTTC.

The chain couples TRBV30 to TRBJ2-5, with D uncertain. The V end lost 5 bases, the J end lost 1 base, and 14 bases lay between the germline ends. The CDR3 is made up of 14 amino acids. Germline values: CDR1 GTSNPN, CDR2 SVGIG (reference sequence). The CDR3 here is CAWAPVITQETQYF. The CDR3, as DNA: TGTGCCTGGGCTCCGGTGATAACCCAAGAGACCCAGTACTTC. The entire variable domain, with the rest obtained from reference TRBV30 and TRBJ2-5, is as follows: SQTIHQWPATLVQPVGSPLSLECTVEGTSNPNLYWYRQAAGRGLQLLFYSVGIGQISSEVPQNLSASRPQDRQFILSSKKLLLSDSGFYLCAWAPVITQETQYFGPGTRLLVL.

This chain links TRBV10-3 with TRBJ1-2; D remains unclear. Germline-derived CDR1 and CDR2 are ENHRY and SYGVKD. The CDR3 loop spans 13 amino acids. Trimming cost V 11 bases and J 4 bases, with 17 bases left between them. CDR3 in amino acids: CAVLKGEGYGYTF. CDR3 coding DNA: TGTGCCGTATTAAAGGGTGAGGGCTATGGCTACACCTTC.